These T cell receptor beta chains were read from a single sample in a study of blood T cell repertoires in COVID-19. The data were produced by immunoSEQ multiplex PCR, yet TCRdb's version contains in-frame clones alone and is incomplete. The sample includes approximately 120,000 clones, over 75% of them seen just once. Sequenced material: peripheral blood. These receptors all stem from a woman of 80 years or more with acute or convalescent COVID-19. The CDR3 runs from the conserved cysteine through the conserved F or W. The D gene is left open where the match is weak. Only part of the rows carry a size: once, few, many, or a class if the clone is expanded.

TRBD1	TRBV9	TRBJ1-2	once	TGTGCCAGCAGCGCCAGAGACAGGGTAGTCTATGGCTACACCTTC	CASSARDRVVYGYTF
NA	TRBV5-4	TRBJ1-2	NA	TGTGCCAGCAGCTTGGGCCGTATCCAAACCCGGTTCTATGGCTACACCTTC	CASSLGRIQTRFYGYTF
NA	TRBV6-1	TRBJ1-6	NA	TGTGCCAGCAGTGAAGAAAACAGGGTGGACCCTAATTCACCCCTCCACTTT	CASSEENRVDPNSPLHF
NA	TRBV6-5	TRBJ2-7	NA	TGTGCCAGCAGTTACTCGGGGACACTCCCCTACGAGCAGTACTTC	CASSYSGTLPYEQYF
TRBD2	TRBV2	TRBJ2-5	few	TGTGCCAGCAGAGAGGCGGTAGCGGGGGGTAAAGAGACCCAGTACTTC	CASREAVAGGKETQYF
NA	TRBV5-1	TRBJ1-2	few	TGCGCCAGCAGCTTGGGGGCGGGGAACTATGGCTACACCTTC	CASSLGAGNYGYTF
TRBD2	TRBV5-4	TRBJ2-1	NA	TGTGCCAGCAGCACCTCGACTAGCGGGGATTACAATGAGCAGTTCTTC	CASSTSTSGDYNEQFF
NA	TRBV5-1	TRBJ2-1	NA	TGCGCCAGCACCACGGGGAGGAATGCCTACAATGAGCAGTTCTTC	CASTTGRNAYNEQFF
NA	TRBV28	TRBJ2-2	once	TGTGCCAGCAGTTTTTACAGGGCGAACACCGGGGAGCTGTTTTTT	CASSFYRANTGELFF
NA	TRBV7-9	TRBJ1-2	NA	TGTGCCAGCAGCACCCCCCCGGACATGGTATATGGCTACACCTTC	CASSTPPDMVYGYTF
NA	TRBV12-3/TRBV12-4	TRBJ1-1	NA	TGTGCCAGCATGCGAAAAGGAGGAAGGGAAGCTTTCTTT	CASMRKGGREAFF
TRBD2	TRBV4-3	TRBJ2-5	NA	TGCGCCAGCAGCCAAGGGACTAGAGGGAGAGAGACCCAGTACTTC	CASSQGTRGRETQYF
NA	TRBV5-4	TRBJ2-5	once	TGTGCCAGCAGCTTGGCCGGCGGGGCGGGAGAGACCCAGTACTTC	CASSLAGGAGETQYF
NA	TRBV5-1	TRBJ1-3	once	TGCGCCAGCAGCTTGCAACTAGGCTCTGGAAACACCATATATTTT	CASSLQLGSGNTIYF
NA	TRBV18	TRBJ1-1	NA	TGTGCCAGCTCTCCCTCTGTCTCTCCCGGAGGTGAAGCTTTCTTT	CASSPSVSPGGEAFF